This T cell receptor beta chain was captured in a study of T cell changes during pregnancy in multiple sclerosis. Germline-derived CDR1 and CDR2 are SGDLS and YYNGEE. V shed 0 bases, J shed 3 bases, and the junction held 3 bases outside the gene matches. The CDR3 has 16 amino acids. TCRdb's copy holds only in-frame clones and misses some; the assay was immunoSEQ multiplex PCR. The sample lists 15,000 to 20,000 clones, about 88% occurring once. The sample consisted of CD4+ T cells from peripheral blood mononuclear cells, taken in the first trimester of pregnancy. The source of this sequence is a female donor in good health, enrolled as a control in a pregnancy study. The rearrangement links TRBV9 to TRBJ2-5, with 12 bases matching TRBD2. CDR3 coding DNA: TGTGCCAGCAGCGTAGGACTAGCGGGGGTCGAAGAGACCCAGTACTTC. This translates into CASSVGLAGVEETQYF.